This TCR beta chain originates from a study of beta chain features in type 1 diabetes. Findings and limits, study-wide: Patients showed naive, central memory and Treg TCRB repertoires that appeared more similar than those of healthy donors. Moderate but significant shortening of TCRB CDR3s was recorded in all four CD4+ subsets from Type 1 diabetes patients.

This clone was counted only a few times. Its antigen is not identified. V was trimmed by 7 bases and J by 1 base, leaving 11 bases between them. The CDR3 covers 14 residues. CDR1 is MNHEY, CDR2 SMNVEV, per germline (reference sequence). Reverse transcribing all isolated RNA meant expressed TCRB transcripts were sequenced. Naive, central memory and regulatory T cell samples averaged about 3.57 million immunoSEQ reads each. Sequencing used immunoSEQ multiplex PCR; TCRdb keeps in-frame clones, though not all of them. This sample carries around 150,000 clones, 8% to 9.5% of them seen once, and the ten largest clones take approximately 0.54%.

The TCR originated in a woman aged 18 to 35 with type 1 diabetes. The sequenced material came from central memory CD4+ T cells from blood. This sequence joins TRBV27 and TRBJ2-1; no clear D. The CDR3 bases are TGTGCCAGCATGAAGGAGCTGTCCTACAATGAGCAGTTCTTC. Its translation: CASMKELSYNEQFF.